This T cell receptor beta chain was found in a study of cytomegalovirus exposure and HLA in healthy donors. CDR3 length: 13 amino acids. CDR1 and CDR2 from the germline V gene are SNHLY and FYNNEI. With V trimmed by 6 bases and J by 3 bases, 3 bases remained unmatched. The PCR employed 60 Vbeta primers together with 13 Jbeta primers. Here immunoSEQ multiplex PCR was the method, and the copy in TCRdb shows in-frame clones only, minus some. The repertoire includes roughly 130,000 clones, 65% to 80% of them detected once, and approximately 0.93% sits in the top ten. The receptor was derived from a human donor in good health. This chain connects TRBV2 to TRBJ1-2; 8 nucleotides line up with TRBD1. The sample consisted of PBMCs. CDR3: CASRDRVDYGYTF. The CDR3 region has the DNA TGTGCCAGCAGGGACAGGGTAGACTATGGCTACACCTTC. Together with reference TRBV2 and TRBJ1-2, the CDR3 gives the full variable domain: EPEVTQTPSHQVTQMGQEVILRCVPISNHLYFYWYRQILGQKVEFLVSFYNNEISEKSEIFDDQFSVERPDGSNFTLKIRSTKLEDSAMYFCASRDRVDYGYTFGSGTRLTVV.